Presented here are 27 T cell receptor beta chains from one specimen sequenced in a study of low-dose radiotherapy and immunotherapy resistance in tumors (dated by TCRdb to the early 2020s). First-strand cDNA was synthesized using Superscript III and a set of TRAV- and TRBV-specific primers, so that both TCRalpha and TCRbeta chains were covered. A roughly 18-cycle PCR with Phusion amplified the TCRs, pairing a constant-region primer with the adapter that was attached to the V primers. Starting from the raw public reads, TCRdb applied fastp trimming at Q25, assembled clones with MiXCR and retained in-frame beta chains. Rows are unified per CDR3 protein, each entry keeping the most common DNA and genes. The sample contains roughly 7,300 distinct CDR3 sequences, approximately 82% of them found a single time. The top ten hold 5% to 6.5% of the sample. These receptors all come from a human donor with advanced metastatic prostate, ovarian, gallbladder or colorectal cancer (not recorded which). This table probably holds off-target reads from a library built for another chain.

A single count supports this clonotype. The chain links TRBV10-3 to TRBJ2-3; 14 bases fit TRBD2. V dropped 4 bases and J dropped 6; count of bases not matched to a gene: 6. Germline CDR1 is ENHRY and CDR2 is SYGVKD. The CDR3 spans 16 residues. CDR3 amino acids: CAISAPTSGGDDTQYF. The DNA of the CDR3 is TGTGCCATCAGTGCCCCGACTAGCGGGGGGGACGATACGCAGTATTTT.

V and J are TRBV5-1 and TRBJ2-3; tentatively, D is TRBD1 or TRBD2 (5 bases each). Deletions cut 0 bases from V and 2 bases from J, with 16 bases between. The germline V gene encodes CDR1 SGHRS and CDR2 YFSETQ. This CDR3 contains 17 residues. CDR3 bases: TGCGCCAGCAGCTTGGTCCCTGGGGGTACCACCACAGATACGCAGTATTTT. Protein sequence: CASSLVPGGTTTDTQYF.

This chain connects TRBV6-8 to TRBJ2-1; 9 bases fit TRBD1. Germline CDR1 reads MNHGY; CDR2 reads SAAAGT. The CDR3 covers 14 residues. V gave up 5 bases and J gave up 7 bases; unmatched junction bases: 6. The CDR3, as DNA: TGTGCCAGCAGTCAGGGACAGGGCGGGAATGAGCAGTTCTTC. Amino acids: CASSQGQGGNEQFF.

The V call is TRBV6-6, the J call TRBJ1-5, with D maybe TRBD1 (6 bases). This CDR3 comprises 13 residues. V lost 8 bases, J lost 7 bases, and 15 bases lay in between. The germline CDR1 and CDR2 sequences are MNHNY and SVGAGI (reference sequence). The CDR3 sequence is CASLGGARQPQHF. CDR3 DNA sequence: TGTGCCAGCCTTGGGGGGGCTAGGCAGCCCCAGCATTTT.

In its sample, this clonotype was seen once. The J gene is TRBJ2-7, the V gene TRBV2; no clear D. Trimming took off 4 bases at V and 0 bases at J, with 10 bases between the two ends. The CDR3 contains 14 residues. Germline V lookup: CDR1 SNHLY, CDR2 FYNNEI. The CDR3 reads CASSVGGISYEQYF. The CDR3 DNA sequence: TGTGCCAGCAGTGTCGGTGGGATCTCCTACGAGCAGTACTTC.

CDR3: CASSSPQTSGADTQYF. The CDR3, as DNA: TGTGCCAGCAGTTCCCCTCAGACTAGCGGCGCGGATACGCAGTATTTT. The V call is TRBV12-3 or TRBV12-4, the J call TRBJ2-3; 9 bases map to TRBD2. The CDR3 covers 16 residues. After removal of 4 bases from V and 6 bases from J, the junction contained 11 bases not matched to a gene.

V is TRBV19 and J is TRBJ2-3, with TRBD2 identical over 7 bases. V lost 5 bases to trimming and J lost 2 bases; unmatched junction nucleotides: 7. Germline lookup yields CDR1 LNHDA and CDR2 SQIVND (reference sequence). The CDR3 totals 15 residues. CDR3 sequence: CASSGDYTFTDTQYF. The DNA for the CDR3 is TGTGCCAGTAGTGGGGACTACACATTCACAGATACGCAGTATTTT.

This chain uses TRBV9 with TRBJ1-1; D is unclear. Germline lookup yields CDR1 SGDLS and CDR2 YYNGEE. This CDR3 contains 13 residues. V was shortened by 1 base and J by 0 bases, with 4 bases between the two germline ends. CDR3 protein: CASSVQVNTEAFF. In DNA, the CDR3 is TGTGCCAGCAGCGTACAGGTGAACACTGAAGCTTTCTTT.

The CDR3 loop is CASSDGTPAMTQYF. Written as DNA, the CDR3 is TGTGCCAGCAGCGACGGGACTCCAGCGATGACCCAGTACTTC. This chain connects TRBV9 to TRBJ2-5, with D possibly matching TRBD2 (6 bases). Germline CDR1 and CDR2: SGDLS and YYNGEE. The CDR3 totals 14 residues. V dropped 3 bases and J dropped 7 bases, with 16 bases sitting between them. The full variable domain, in which reference TRBV9 and TRBJ2-5 provide the parts outside the CDR3, is DSGVTQTPKHLITATGQRVTLRCSPRSGDLSVYWYQQSLDQGLQFLIQYYNGEERAKGNILERFSAQQFPDLHSELNLSSLELGDSALYFCASSDGTPAMTQYFGPGTRLLVL.

The V call is TRBV6-1, the J call TRBJ2-5; the D is unclear. This CDR3 comprises 14 residues. Germline CDR1 is MNHNS and CDR2 is SASEGT. V shed 1 base and J shed 5 bases, with 11 bases lying between them. The CDR3: CASSEGGGFETQYF. The CDR3 region has the DNA TGTGCCAGCAGTGAAGGGGGTGGATTTGAGACCCAGTACTTC.

The rearrangement joins TRBV3-1 to TRBJ1-4, with D tentatively TRBD1 (6 bases). Germline lookup yields CDR1 LGHDT and CDR2 YNNKEL (reference sequence). The CDR3 extends over 13 amino acids. The V end lost 1 base, the J end lost 8 bases, and 8 bases lay between the germline ends. The CDR3 is CASSQGTEEKLFF. CDR3 nucleotides: TGTGCCAGCAGCCAAGGGACAGAGGAAAAACTGTTTTTT.

This sequence joins TRBV5-1 and TRBJ1-4; the match to TRBD1 covers 10 bases. In germline, CDR1 is SGHRS, CDR2 YFSETQ. The CDR3 extends over 15 amino acids. V trimming: 6 bases; J trimming: 8 bases; junction bases outside the gene matches: 10. CDR3 bases: TGCGCCAGCACGACCGACGGACAGGGGGGCGAAAAACTGTTTTTT. It translates to CASTTDGQGGEKLFF.

DNA of the CDR3: TGTGCCAGCAGTCCACCGGGCAGGTCTAACTATGGCTACACCTTC. It encodes CASSPPGRSNYGYTF. This chain joins TRBV27 and TRBJ1-2; D is unclear. Germline assignment: CDR1 MNHEY and CDR2 SMNVEV (reference sequence). Trimming removed 5 bases from V and 0 bases from J, with 13 bases in between. This CDR3 region has 15 residues.

The J gene is TRBJ1-6, the V gene TRBV6-5, with TRBD1 matching over 10 bases. CDR1 and CDR2 (germline): MNHEY, SVGAGI. Trimming removed 6 bases from V and 10 bases from J; junction bases left unmatched: 3. The CDR3 is made up of 13 amino acids. This CDR3 reads CASRGQGRSPLHF. The CDR3 DNA is TGTGCCAGCAGGGGACAGGGGAGGTCACCCCTCCACTTT.

This chain uses TRBV10-1 with TRBJ1-5; no definite D call. Trimming took off 9 bases at V and 5 bases at J, with 11 bases between the two ends. The CDR3 loop spans 12 amino acids. The V gene's germline CDR1 is WNHNN and CDR2 SYGVQD (reference sequence). The CDR3 DNA is TGCGCCAGTTTTCCCCAGTATCAGCCCCAGCATTTT. This translates into CASFPQYQPQHF.

The chain combines TRBV6-6 with TRBJ1-1; perhaps TRBD1 as D (6 bases). The CDR3 runs 15 residues. Germline CDR1 and CDR2: MNHNY and SVGAGI (reference sequence). With 6 bases removed from V and 4 bases from J, the gap between germline ends came to 18 bases. The CDR3 DNA reads as TGTGCCAGCAGCCTTGGAGGGGGGACGGGCACTGAAGCTTTCTTT. Translating it yields CASSLGGGTGTEAFF.

This chain connects TRBV6-2 or TRBV6-3 to TRBJ2-1, with D unclear. Trimming removed 0 bases at V and 0 bases at J, with 15 bases between. The CDR3 sequence is 18 residues long. Looked up from germline, CDR1 is MNHEY and CDR2 is SVGEGT. The CDR3 protein is CASSYSEGGSSSYNEQFF. The CDR3 region has the DNA TGTGCCAGCAGTTACTCTGAAGGTGGCTCGAGCTCCTACAATGAGCAGTTCTTC.

The chain uses TRBV7-2 and TRBJ2-1; D is uncertain. This CDR3 is built from 14 residues. From germline, CDR1 is SGHTA and CDR2 FQGNSA. The V end lost 3 bases, the J end lost 5 bases, and 11 bases lay between the germline ends. The CDR3 DNA is TGTGCCAGCAGCTTGGATGGTCGGGACAATGAGCAGTTCTTC. Translating gives CASSLDGRDNEQFF. Full variable domain (remainder filled in from reference TRBV7-2 and TRBJ2-1): GAGVSQSPSNKVTEKGKDVELRCDPISGHTALYWYRQSLGQGLEFLIYFQGNSAPDKSGLPSDRFSAERTGGSVSTLTIQRTQQEDSAVYLCASSLDGRDNEQFFGPGTRLTVL.

This clonotype appeared a single time. The genes are TRBV6-1 and TRBJ2-2; TRBD2 aligns across 7 bases. From germline, CDR1 is MNHNS and CDR2 SASEGT. The CDR3 contains 16 residues. V lost 6 bases and J lost 7; bases outside the gene matches: 14. In DNA form, the CDR3 reads TGTGCCAGCAGCCATAGTCCCCCCGGGGAGGGCGGGGAGCTGTTTTTT. Translated: CASSHSPPGEGGELFF.

The genes are TRBV2 and TRBJ1-5; TRBD1 aligns across 9 bases. V shed 4 bases and J 6 bases; nucleotides not matched to a gene: 4. Germline V gene lookup returns CDR1 SNHLY and CDR2 FYNNEI. This CDR3 is built from 14 residues. CDR3 residues: CASSAGQGVQPQHF. The CDR3 bases are TGTGCCAGCAGTGCGGGACAGGGTGTTCAGCCCCAGCATTTT.

The chain uses TRBV6-2 or TRBV6-3 and TRBJ1-2; 7 bases match TRBD1. V shed 8 bases and J 0 bases; nucleotides not matched to a gene: 3. The CDR3 has 13 amino acids. The germline V gene encodes CDR1 MNHEY and CDR2 SVGEGT. The CDR3 spells CASGTATNYGYTF. The CDR3 region has the DNA TGTGCCAGCGGGACAGCAACTAACTATGGCTACACCTTC.

The chain recombines TRBV29-1 with TRBJ1-2; tentatively, D is TRBD1 (6 bases). Germline CDR1 is SQVTM and CDR2 is ANQGSEA. The CDR3 is 11 amino acids. Trimming removed 7 bases at V and 8 bases at J, with 14 bases between. CDR3 nucleotide sequence: TGCAGCGCTCGGACAGCATACGGCTACACCTTC. It translates to CSARTAYGYTF.

This chain connects TRBV19 to TRBJ2-5, with TRBD1 as a possible D gene (6 bases). The CDR3 totals 14 residues. Germline CDR1 and CDR2: LNHDA and SQIVND (reference sequence). V lost 6 bases, J lost 5 bases, and 16 bases lay in between. CDR3 region: CASSPQGRRETQYF. CDR3 sequence (DNA): TGTGCCAGTAGCCCACAGGGCCGGCGGGAGACCCAGTACTTC. The full variable domain, its missing parts supplied by reference TRBV19 and TRBJ2-5, is DGGITQSPKYLFRKEGQNVTLSCEQNLNHDAMYWYRQDPGQGLRLIYYSQIVNDFQKGDIAEGYSVSREKKESFPLTVTSAQKNPTAFYLCASSPQGRRETQYFGPGTRLLVL.

V is TRBV11-2 and J is TRBJ1-6; possible D gene TRBD1, 6 bases. Germline V gene data show CDR1 as SGHAT and CDR2 as FQNNGV. This CDR3 has 17 residues. Trimming took 8 bases from V and 0 from J, leaving 17 bases between them. In nucleotides, the CDR3 is TGTGCCAGCGACAGGACGAGAGGTGGCTCCTATAATTCACCCCTCCACTTT. Translating gives CASDRTRGGSYNSPLHF.

This clonotype was found a few times. The chain couples TRBV29-1 to TRBJ2-3, with D maybe TRBD1 (5 bases). Germline CDR1 is SQVTM and CDR2 is ANQGSEA. The length of the CDR3 is 14 residues. V lost 4 bases and J lost 1, with 12 bases in between. For the CDR3, the DNA is TGCAGCGTTGGTGAAGGGGTCGGCACAGATACGCAGTATTTT. Its protein is CSVGEGVGTDTQYF.

This chain joins TRBV29-1 and TRBJ1-1; D may be TRBD1 (6 bases). Germline CDR1 reads SQVTM; CDR2 reads ANQGSEA. The CDR3 totals 13 residues. The V end was cut by 3 bases, the J end by 7 bases, with 15 bases between. CDR3 bases: TGCAGCGTTGAGTTAGTACAGGGATTTGAAGCTTTCTTT. Translated, it gives CSVELVQGFEAFF.

The CDR3 spells CASSKDRSTDTQYF. The CDR3 DNA is TGTGCCAGCAGCAAGGACAGGTCCACAGATACGCAGTATTTT. The chain is built from TRBV12-3 or TRBV12-4 and TRBJ2-3; 7 positions agree with TRBD1. The CDR3 sequence is 14 residues long. V shed 6 bases, J shed 2 bases, and the junction held 5 bases outside the gene matches.